This T cell receptor beta chain originates from a study of control samples from healthy donors and cancer patients. The data were produced by immunoSEQ multiplex PCR, yet TCRdb's version contains in-frame clones alone and is incomplete. The data contain some 45,000 clones, less than 95% of them singletons. The V and J ends lost 4 bases and 8 bases, in that order; junction bases with no gene match: 5. This CDR3 is built from 15 residues. Germline CDR1 SGHRS, CDR2 YFSETQ. The genes are TRBV5-1 and TRBJ2-1; 14 bases are shared with TRBD2. Sequencing was done on a sample of PBMCs. The TCR sequence derives from a woman between 35 and 50 years old with head and neck cancer. The CDR3 loop reads CASSPRTSGRYEQFF. CDR3 bases: TGCGCCAGCAGCCCAAGGACTAGCGGGAGGTATGAGCAGTTCTTC.